One and the same sample provided the 17 T cell receptor beta chains below, sequenced in a study of siplizumab effects on memory and regulatory T cells (dated by TCRdb to between 2018 and 2021). Receptor libraries were prepared by the immunoSEQ multiplex PCR assay. Held by TCRdb, this immuneACCESS table contains in-frame sequences only and omits some clones. Under half of the omission traces to an unresolved V gene where checked; the cause of the rest is unknown. In all, the sample holds some 100,000 clones, and roughly 96% of those were seen once. The leading ten clones occupy approximately 0.031% of the sample. Material: naive CD4+ T cells sorted from blood. The cell subset or site label on this specimen signifies: unstimulated naive T cells. The origin of the receptors is a human donor in good health.

The chain carries TRBV7-9 and TRBJ1-1; D is ambiguous. This CDR3 has 15 amino acids. V lost 6 bases, J lost 4 bases, and 18 bases lay in between. CDR1 and CDR2 (germline): SEHNR, FQNEAQ (reference sequence). The CDR3 sequence is CASSSGVWMGTEAFF. The CDR3 nucleotides read TGTGCCAGCAGTTCGGGAGTATGGATGGGCACTGAAGCTTTCTTT.

The chain recombines TRBV7-9 with TRBJ2-6; D is undetermined. CDR1 and CDR2 from the germline V gene are SEHNR and FQNEAQ (reference sequence). V was trimmed by 3 bases and J by 0 bases, leaving 6 bases between them. The CDR3 loop spans 15 amino acids. CDR3 sequence (DNA): TGTGCCAGCAGCTTGTCAGGCTCTGGGGCCAACGTCCTGACTTTC. Protein product: CASSLSGSGANVLTF.

CDR3 sequence: CASSEGTFGRRSSGNTIYF. The DNA for the CDR3 is TGTGCCAGCAGCGAAGGGACCTTTGGGCGGAGGAGCTCTGGAAACACCATATATTTT. The chain employs TRBV7-9 and TRBJ1-3; TRBD1 might be the D (5 bases). Trimming left V 5 bases short and J 0 bases short, with 23 bases between. The CDR3 sequence is 19 residues long. From germline, CDR1 is SEHNR and CDR2 FQNEAQ (reference sequence).

This chain links TRBV10-3 with TRBJ1-1; 8 bases are shared with TRBD1. V shed 2 bases, J shed 7 bases, and the junction held 6 bases outside the gene matches. Germline CDR1 is ENHRY and CDR2 is SYGVKD. The CDR3 sequence is 14 residues long. The CDR3 reads CAISESRGPGEAFF. CDR3 DNA: TGTGCCATCAGTGAGAGCAGGGGGCCTGGTGAAGCTTTCTTT.

The chain joins TRBV6-6 to TRBJ1-5, with D perhaps matching TRBD1 (6 bases). Germline CDR1 is MNHNY and CDR2 is SVGAGI (reference sequence). Trimming left V 5 bases short and J 5 bases short, with 10 bases between. CDR3 length: 13 amino acids. CDR3 residues: CASSLQGYQPQHF. The CDR3 coding sequence is TGTGCCAGCAGTCTCCAGGGGTATCAGCCCCAGCATTTT.

The chain is built from TRBV10-3 and TRBJ2-1, with a tentative D call TRBD1 (5 bases). Germline lookup yields CDR1 ENHRY and CDR2 SYGVKD. V was pared by 0 bases and J by 7 bases, with 19 bases between. CDR3 length equals 17 residues. In DNA, the CDR3 is TGTGCCATCAGTGAGTCGATAGCCAGGGCCATGGGGAATGAGCAGTTCTTC. This gives the protein CAISESIARAMGNEQFF.

This CDR3 is CASRTGLGTEAFF. The CDR3 region has the DNA TGTGCCAGCCGAACAGGGTTGGGCACTGAAGCTTTCTTT. The chain joins TRBV6-4 to TRBJ1-1, with D perhaps matching TRBD1 (6 bases). This CDR3 is built from 13 residues. V lost 8 bases, J lost 4 bases, and 14 bases lay in between. Germline V gene data show CDR1 as MRHNA and CDR2 as SNTAGT.

The chain has TRBV5-1 and TRBJ1-1; D is ambiguous. CDR3 length equals 13 residues. Germline loops: CDR1 SGHRS, CDR2 YFSETQ. V lost 0 bases and J lost 0, with 3 bases in between. The CDR3 sequence: CASSLGMNTEAFF. In DNA form, the CDR3 reads TGCGCCAGCAGCTTGGGTATGAACACTGAAGCTTTCTTT.

This chain uses TRBV12-5 with TRBJ1-2; TRBD1 aligns across 11 bases. The CDR3 loop spans 15 amino acids. The ends lost 5 bases at V and 2 bases at J; junction bases unmatched: 4. The V gene's germline CDR1 is LGHNT and CDR2 FRNRAP. The CDR3 DNA reads as TGTGCTAGTGGTCCCCGGGACAGGGGGAACTATGGCTACACCTTC. Its translation is CASGPRDRGNYGYTF.

This clone was seen a handful of times. This chain connects TRBV7-9 to TRBJ2-7, with 7 bases lining up with TRBD1. The CDR3 is 13 residues long. CDR1 is SEHNR, CDR2 FQNEAQ, per germline (reference sequence). The V segment lost 10 bases and the J segment 6 bases; nucleotides outside the gene matches: 12. The CDR3 DNA is TGTGCCATACAGACAGGGACGGTTGCCGAGCAGTACTTC. The encoded protein is CAIQTGTVAEQYF.

This chain joins TRBV27 and TRBJ2-2; D remains unclear. Germline lookup yields CDR1 MNHEY and CDR2 SMNVEV (reference sequence). CDR3 length: 14 amino acids. The ends were cut back, 4 bases at V and 1 base at J, with 7 bases in the middle. CDR3 bases: TGTGCCAGCAGTTGGGCCCTGAACACCGGGGAGCTGTTTTTT. It codes for CASSWALNTGELFF.

The chain uses TRBV6-5 and TRBJ1-3; D possibly corresponds to TRBD1 (5 bases). The germline V and J ends were trimmed by 5 bases and 1 base, with 12 bases remaining between them. The CDR3 is made up of 15 amino acids. Germline CDR1 MNHEY, CDR2 SVGAGI. The DNA of the CDR3 is TGTGCCAGCAGTAGGGGTCCCTCGTCTGGAAACACCATATATTTT. This translates into CASSRGPSSGNTIYF.

The rearrangement joins TRBV7-2 to TRBJ1-1, with a weak D call TRBD1 (5 bases). CDR1 and CDR2 (germline): SGHTA, FQGNSA. V lost 1 base and J lost 2, with 11 bases in between. This CDR3 spans 15 amino acids. Written as DNA, the CDR3 is TGTGCCAGCAGCTTAGAGGGCAGGGTAAACACTGAAGCTTTCTTT. This sequence encodes CASSLEGRVNTEAFF.

The chain combines TRBV18 with TRBJ1-2; 8 bases align to TRBD1. V dropped 2 bases and J dropped 2; count of bases not matched to a gene: 4. Germline assignment: CDR1 KGHSH and CDR2 LQKENI. The CDR3 is 15 residues long. The CDR3 DNA reads as TGTGCCAGCTCACCATCGGGACAGGCCAACTATGGCTACACCTTC. Its protein is CASSPSGQANYGYTF.

V gene TRBV6-5 combines with J gene TRBJ1-2; D ambiguous. Looked up from germline, CDR1 is MNHEY and CDR2 is SVGAGI. This CDR3 is built from 12 residues. The V and J ends lost 4 bases and 8 bases respectively, with 11 bases between them. CDR3 sequence (DNA): TGTGCCAGCAGTTTAGGAGGGCGCGGCTACACCTTC. Its translation is CASSLGGRGYTF.

The chain combines TRBV7-3 with TRBJ1-6; D perhaps matches TRBD1 (6 bases). The CDR3 loop spans 15 amino acids. V was shortened by 5 bases and J by 4 bases, with 12 bases between the two germline ends. CDR1 is SGHTA and CDR2 is FQGTGA in the germline V gene. This chain's CDR3 is CASSPSQGYNSPLHF. Written as DNA, the CDR3 is TGTGCCAGCAGCCCATCACAGGGATATAATTCACCCCTCCACTTT.

As DNA, the CDR3 is TGTGCCAGCAGCCGGGACAGGGACGAGCAGTACTTC. Translated: CASSRDRDEQYF. The chain uses TRBV7-2 and TRBJ2-7, with 9 bases that match TRBD1. The V segment lost 5 bases and the J segment 5 bases; nucleotides outside the gene matches: 1. Germline assignment: CDR1 SGHTA and CDR2 FQGNSA. This CDR3 has 12 amino acids.